The next 25 T cell receptor beta chains were all read from a single sample in a study of CD8 T cells in ankylosing spondylitis. TCRdb reprocessed the 5' RACE reads via MiXCR and lists one record per CDR3 protein. The sample carries hundreds of thousands of distinct CDR3 sequences, roughly 20% recorded once. The sequencing input was blood, either unsorted or a sorted T cell fraction (not recorded which). All receptors derive from a male donor with ankylosing spondylitis or in good health (not recorded which).

This clonotype was counted ten times or more. V gene TRBV20-1 combines with J gene TRBJ2-1; D may be TRBD1 or TRBD2 (5 bases each). CDR1 and CDR2 (germline): DFQATT, SNEGSKA (reference sequence). The CDR3 runs to 14 residues. The ends were cut back, 4 bases at V and 7 bases at J, with 17 bases in the middle. The CDR3 DNA reads TGCAGTGCTACCCCGGGGCACCTCGGGAATGAGCAGTTCTTC. Translating gives CSATPGHLGNEQFF.

A few counts support this clonotype. V usage is TRBV21-1 and J usage is TRBJ2-7. TRBV21-1 is tagged as a pseudogene. The CDR3 covers 16 residues. The CDR3 DNA sequence: TGTGCCAGCAGCCTTGGAGACTTTTCGAACTCCTACGAGCAGTACTTC. It is translated as CASSLGDFSNSYEQYF.

The CDR3 spells CAILGREAGANVLTF. CDR3 DNA: TGTGCCATCCTGGGCAGGGAGGCTGGGGCCAACGTCCTGACTTTC. This rearrangement joins TRBV6-6 to TRBJ2-6; D perhaps matches TRBD2 (6 bases). The CDR3 spans 15 residues. The germline V gene has CDR1 MNHNY and CDR2 SVGAGI (reference sequence). The V gene lost 10 bases and the J gene lost 2 bases, with 15 bases spanning the gap.

The chain couples TRBV25-1 to TRBJ2-4; D ambiguous. The CDR3 runs 12 residues. In germline, CDR1 is MGHDK, CDR2 SYGVNS. Trimming took off 0 bases at V and 9 bases at J, with 6 bases between the two ends. The CDR3 loop is CASSEYAGIQYF. The CDR3 DNA reads TGTGCCAGCAGTGAATATGCTGGCATTCAGTACTTC.

This clonotype was seen just once. Germline and junction disagree at one end, which may indicate a read error. The gene calls are TRBV5-8 and TRBJ2-7; D is uncertain. Germline V gene lookup returns CDR1 SGHTS and CDR2 YDEGEE. The CDR3 has 12 residues. The CDR3 sequence: CAISPMLLVQYF. The CDR3 DNA sequence: TGTGCCATCAGCCCCATGCTCCTCGTGCAGTACTTC.

V usage is TRBV7-9 and J usage is TRBJ2-5, with D perhaps matching TRBD1 or TRBD2 (5 bases each). The germline CDR1 and CDR2 sequences are SEHNR and FQNEAQ (reference sequence). V lost 5 bases to trimming and J lost 5 bases, with 15 bases between them. The CDR3 has 14 residues. This CDR3 reads CASSQRDLGETQYF. CDR3 nucleotides: TGTGCCAGCAGCCAACGGGACCTGGGGGAGACCCAGTACTTC.

This clonotype occurred a few times. This chain connects TRBV7-9 to TRBJ2-5, with D tentatively TRBD2 (7 bases). The germline gives CDR1 SEHNR, CDR2 FQNEAQ (reference sequence). Deletions cut 5 bases from V and 0 bases from J, with 13 bases between. The CDR3 contains 15 residues. Here the CDR3 reads CASSQTGGHQETQYF. The CDR3 DNA follows: TGTGCCAGCAGCCAAACGGGGGGCCACCAAGAGACCCAGTACTTC.

This clonotype was detected only a few times. The chain is built from TRBV25-1 and TRBJ2-7; 7 bases line up with TRBD1. The germline V gene has CDR1 MGHDK and CDR2 SYGVNS. Losses at the gene ends were 2 bases for V and 2 bases for J; bases not matched to a gene: 3. The CDR3 is 14 residues long. The CDR3 loop reads CASSELGGTYEQYF. The CDR3 nucleotides are TGTGCCAGCAGTGAACTAGGGGGCACCTACGAGCAGTACTTC.

The rearrangement uses TRBV4-1 and TRBJ2-3, with 9 positions matching TRBD1. J was trimmed by 7 bases and V by 4 bases; bases with no gene match: 18. CDR3 length equals 18 residues. Germline CDR1 is MGHRA and CDR2 is YSYEKL. The CDR3 loop reads CASSLWTGVALTGNTQYF. The DNA of the CDR3 is TGCGCCAGCAGCCTCTGGACAGGGGTCGCGCTAACCGGCAATACGCAGTATTTT.

The chain uses TRBV4-1 and TRBJ2-2, with D perhaps matching TRBD1 or TRBD2 (5 bases each). The V gene's germline CDR1 is MGHRA and CDR2 YSYEKL. Trimming shortened V by 2 bases and J by 1 base, and 11 bases separated the two germline ends. The CDR3 covers 16 residues. The DNA for the CDR3 is TGCGCCAGCAGCCAACCCGGGACGGTGAACACCGGGGAGCTGTTTTTT. This encodes CASSQPGTVNTGELFF.

This clonotype has more than one count but fewer than ten. The chain couples TRBV12-3 or TRBV12-4 to TRBJ2-1; TRBD2 agrees at 13 bases. The J segment lost 8 bases and the V segment lost 5 bases, leaving 3 bases of the junction unmatched. The CDR3 loop spans 14 amino acids. In DNA form, the CDR3 reads TGTGCCAGCAGTACTAGCGGGGGGGTCGATGAGCAGTTCTTC. Its protein is CASSTSGGVDEQFF.

The chain employs TRBV4-1 and TRBJ2-2; TRBD1 matches at 12 bases. V shed 0 bases and J 7 bases; nucleotides not matched to a gene: 9. The CDR3 consists of 18 residues. Germline lookup yields CDR1 MGHRA and CDR2 YSYEKL. CDR3 sequence (DNA): TGCGCCAGCAGCCAAGATGTTGGGACAGGGGGCGTTTTCGGGGAGCTGTTTTTT. Translation gives CASSQDVGTGGVFGELFF.

This chain joins TRBV4-1 and TRBJ2-1; D remains unclear. This CDR3 has 16 amino acids. Deletions cut 2 bases from V and 0 bases from J, with 11 bases between. CDR1 is MGHRA and CDR2 is YSYEKL in the germline V gene. This CDR3 is CASSQYDRRSYNEQFF. CDR3 DNA: TGCGCCAGCAGCCAATATGACCGCCGCTCCTACAATGAGCAGTTCTTC.

This clonotype was detected a few times. The germline gene is not matched at one end of the junction; a read error may be the cause. V is TRBV4-1 and J is TRBJ2-1; 10 bases align to TRBD2. Germline assignment: CDR1 MGHRA and CDR2 YSYEKL. This CDR3 contains 17 residues. This chain's CDR3 is CASSQAQLAGSYNEQFF. CDR3 nucleotide sequence: TGCGCCAGCAGTCAAGCCCAACTAGCGGGATCCTACAATGAGCAGTTCTTC.

This clonotype was observed a handful of times. This rearrangement joins TRBV21-1 to TRBJ2-1; the table's D call, TRBD2, was not checked against the DNA. TRBV21-1 is tagged as a pseudogene. This CDR3 contains 17 residues. CDR3 residues: CASSKGGGRPYYNEQFF. In nucleotides, the CDR3 is TGTGCCAGCAGCAAAGGAGGAGGCAGACCTTACTACAATGAGCAGTTCTTC.

CDR3 in amino acids: CATSTGGGAYEQYF. The CDR3 DNA follows: TGTGCCACCAGTACGGGGGGCGGAGCCTACGAGCAGTACTTC. This rearrangement joins TRBV24-1 to TRBJ2-7, with D possibly matching TRBD2 (7 bases). V was cut by 6 bases and J by 2 bases, with 13 bases left in between. The germline gives CDR1 KGHDR, CDR2 SFDVKD. This CDR3 contains 14 residues.

This clonotype was found a few times. The rearrangement links TRBV29-1 to TRBJ1-5; 7 bases are shared with TRBD1. This CDR3 comprises 12 residues. Germline assignment: CDR1 SQVTM and CDR2 ANQGSEA. J was trimmed by 7 bases and V by 6 bases; bases with no gene match: 6. CDR3 DNA: TGCAGCGTACAGACAGGGCGGCAGCCCCAGCATTTT. This codes for CSVQTGRQPQHF. The complete variable domain, with remaining parts taken from reference TRBV29-1 and TRBJ1-5, reads SAVISQKPSRDICQRGTSLTIQCQVDSQVTMMFWYRQQPGQSLTLIATANQGSEATYESGFVIDKFPISRPNLTFSTLTVSNMSPEDSSIYLCSVQTGRQPQHFGDGTRLSIL.

The chain employs TRBV12-3 or TRBV12-4 and TRBJ2-5; no firm D call. The CDR3 covers 13 residues. Trimming took 8 bases from V and 5 from J, leaving 15 bases between them. The CDR3 coding sequence is TGTGCCAGCCTCGGCCGGCTCGGGGAGACCCAGTACTTC. It yields the protein CASLGRLGETQYF.

The chain links TRBV6-4 to TRBJ2-2; D ambiguous. Germline V gene sequence: CDR1 MRHNA, CDR2 SNTAGT. V was pared by 3 bases and J by 7 bases, with 12 bases between. CDR3 length: 14 amino acids. CDR3 protein: CASSESPTDGELFF. CDR3 DNA sequence: TGTGCCAGCAGTGAATCCCCCACGGACGGGGAGCTGTTTTTT.

In its sample, this clonotype was seen a few times. The V and J genes are TRBV6-5 and TRBJ2-3, with D perhaps matching TRBD2 (5 bases). This CDR3 comprises 17 residues. Germline V gene sequence: CDR1 MNHEY, CDR2 SVGAGI. The ends were cut back, 2 bases at V and 2 bases at J, with 17 bases in the middle. The CDR3 sequence is CASSYEGDGVPTDTQYF. CDR3 nucleotide sequence: TGTGCCAGCAGTTACGAAGGCGACGGGGTCCCCACAGATACGCAGTATTTT.

This clonotype has a handful of counts. The V gene is TRBV11-1, the J gene TRBJ2-2; no definite D call. Germline-derived CDR1 and CDR2 are SGHAT and FQDESV (reference sequence). V was shortened by 7 bases and J by 4 bases, with 25 bases between the two germline ends. CDR3 length: 18 residues. CDR3 sequence: CASILKGDAGLGTGELFF. The CDR3 DNA is TGTGCCAGCATCCTCAAGGGTGACGCCGGGTTGGGCACCGGGGAGCTGTTTTTT.

This clonotype was seen only a few times. The V gene is TRBV6-1, the J gene TRBJ2-2, with TRBD1 as a possible D gene (6 bases). Germline assignment: CDR1 MNHNS and CDR2 SASEGT. V was cut by 5 bases and J by 6 bases, with 22 bases left in between. This CDR3 is 17 amino acids long. The CDR3 coding sequence is TGTGCCAGCAGTCAAAGCTACAGGGATGGATTGTCCGGGGAGCTGTTTTTT. This gives the protein CASSQSYRDGLSGELFF.

This clonotype was seen only a few times. This chain uses TRBV10-3 with TRBJ2-3; 9 bases match TRBD2. This CDR3 has 16 amino acids. Germline CDR1 ENHRY, CDR2 SYGVKD. Germline trimming cut 0 bases from V and 2 bases from J; bases unmatched to any gene: 3. Written as DNA, the CDR3 is TGTGCCATCAGTGAGTCTAGCGGGGGATCCACAGATACGCAGTATTTT. Amino acid sequence: CAISESSGGSTDTQYF.

This clonotype has a handful of counts. This sequence joins TRBV12-3 or TRBV12-4 and TRBJ2-3, with 7 bases identical to TRBD1. The V segment lost 2 bases and the J segment 3 bases; nucleotides outside the gene matches: 5. The CDR3 runs 15 residues. CDR3 in amino acids: CASSLWDSLTDTQYF. The CDR3 bases are TGTGCCAGCAGTTTATGGGACAGTCTAACAGATACGCAGTATTTT.

Comments on this clonotype: One junction end disagrees with the germline gene, perhaps due to a read error. The chain links TRBV7-6 to TRBJ2-2; 7 positions agree with TRBD1. Germline V lookup: CDR1 SGHVS, CDR2 FNYEAQ. The CDR3 has 14 amino acids. The CDR3 protein is CATSWGQYTGELFF. CDR3 nucleotide sequence: TGTGCCACCAGCTGGGGACAGTACACCGGGGAGCTGTTTTTT.